This TCR beta chain was obtained from a study of cytomegalovirus exposure and HLA in healthy donors. Study results and caveats: In a later analysis, at a false discovery rate of 0.05, over 15,000 TCR beta sequences matched HLA alleles. In vitro work confirmed that three CMV-associated chains recognize CMV antigens.

Trimming removed 2 bases from V and 10 bases from J; junction bases left unmatched: 8. The length of the CDR3 is 13 residues. Germline lookup yields CDR1 SGHDT and CDR2 YYEEEE. To note about this clone: What it recognizes is unknown.

Researchers ran the PCR with 60 Vbeta and 13 Jbeta primers. Original processing methods: A later analysis tallied roughly 77 million unique TCR beta chains, 9 million to 12 million of them shared. Assay used: immunoSEQ multiplex PCR; TCRdb lists only in-frame clones, some missing. The V and J calls and clone size come from that table; D and trimming were worked out from the DNA. The sample has some 180,000 clones, roughly 68% seen once. The TCR sequence derives from a woman aged 30 to 39 in good health and CMV-seronegative. The chain combines TRBV5-6 with TRBJ1-1, with 7 bases aligning to TRBD1. Sequencing was done on a sample of PBMCs. CDR3 nucleotide sequence: TGTGCCAGCAGCTTACCTACAGGGGTAGGAGCTTTCTTT. Its translation is CASSLPTGVGAFF. The variable domain in full, completed from reference TRBV5-6 and TRBJ1-1, reads DAGVTQSPTHLIKTRGQQVTLRCSPKSGHDTVSWYQQALGQGPQFIFQYYEEEERQRGNFPDRFSGHQFPNYSSELNVNALLLGDSALYLCASSLPTGVGAFFGQGTRLTVV.